A selection of T cell receptor beta chains follows, all from one sample in a study of T cell changes during pregnancy in multiple sclerosis. Sequencing used immunoSEQ multiplex PCR; TCRdb keeps in-frame clones, though not all of them. The table includes 55,000 to 80,000 clones, roughly nine tenths detected once. The material was peripheral blood, obtained after pregnancy. Every receptor here comes from a female donor in good health, enrolled as a control in a pregnancy study. Both conserved end residues are part of each CDR3. The order of the fields is clone size, D gene, J gene, V gene, CDR3 DNA, CDR3 protein. D genes are given only for firm matches. Clone sizes are given selectively: once, few, many, or a class where the clone is expanded.

few | TRBD1 | TRBJ2-7 | TRBV10-3 | TGTGCCTCCGGTCAGGGGGCAGTAGGCGAGCAGTACTTC | CASGQGAVGEQYF
NA | NA | TRBJ1-2 | TRBV29-1 | TGCAGCGTTGAACACGGGACTCGCTACACCTTC | CSVEHGTRYTF
once | NA | TRBJ2-1 | TRBV2 | TGTGCCAGCAGTGAAGTTCGGTCGGTCAATGAGCAGTTCTTC | CASSEVRSVNEQFF
NA | TRBD2 | TRBJ2-1 | TRBV5-6 | TGTGCCAGCAGCTTGGTGCTAGCGGGGTTTAATGAGCAGTTCTTC | CASSLVLAGFNEQFF
NA | TRBD1 | TRBJ2-6 | TRBV19 | TGTGCCAGTAGTATAGGGGCGGGGGGACAGGGGGCTGGGGCCAACGTCCTGACTTTC | CASSIGAGGQGAGANVLTF
NA | TRBD1 | TRBJ1-2 | TRBV2 | TGTGCCAGCAGTACGAAGGGGGACAGCTTCTATGGCTACACCTTC | CASSTKGDSFYGYTF
NA | NA | TRBJ2-1 | TRBV5-5 | TGTGCCAGCAGCTTGGGACTTTTCAATGAGCAGTTCTTC | CASSLGLFNEQFF
NA | TRBD2 | TRBJ2-3 | TRBV6-4 | TGTGCCAGCAGTGACTCGCTAGCGGGGGGCACAGATACGCAGTATTTT | CASSDSLAGGTDTQYF
NA | TRBD1 | TRBJ1-6 | TRBV12-5 | TGTGCTAGTGGTGGACCGGGACAGGGTAGTTCACCCCTCCACTTT | CASGGPGQGSSPLHF
NA | TRBD2 | TRBJ2-1 | TRBV7-8 | TGTGCCAGCTCTTCGGGGGGGGCCTTTAACAATGAGCAGTTCTTC | CASSSGGAFNNEQFF
NA | TRBD1 | TRBJ1-1 | TRBV19 | TGTGCCAGTAGTAGCCAGGGGGTGAACACTGAAGCTTTCTTT | CASSSQGVNTEAFF